One and the same sample provided the 29 T cell receptor beta chains below, sequenced in a study of T cell responses to AZD1222 COVID-19 vaccine. Profiled with immunoSEQ multiplex PCR; TCRdb holds only in-frame clones, not every one. In the table there are 95,000 to 150,000 clones, 85% to 90% of which are singletons. The source material was peripheral blood, sampled on day 0 of AZD1222 vaccination. The receptors were gathered from an adult in good health.

The chain combines TRBV7-3 with TRBJ2-3; the match to TRBD2 covers 9 bases. Germline values: CDR1 SGHTA, CDR2 FQGTGA. V dropped 5 bases and J dropped 4; count of bases not matched to a gene: 4. The CDR3 is 14 amino acids. This CDR3 is CASSRTSAADTQYF. The CDR3, as DNA: TGTGCCAGCAGCCGGACTAGCGCCGCAGATACGCAGTATTTT.

The V gene is TRBV7-6, the J gene TRBJ2-2; D unclear. Germline V gene lookup returns CDR1 SGHVS and CDR2 FNYEAQ. The germline V and J ends were trimmed by 7 bases and 4 bases, with 13 bases remaining between them. The CDR3 loop spans 14 amino acids. CDR3 residues: CASMASYRTGELFF. In DNA, the CDR3 is TGTGCCAGCATGGCTAGTTATCGCACCGGGGAGCTGTTTTTT.

The chain couples TRBV19 to TRBJ2-3; D gene uncertain. Germline-derived CDR1 and CDR2 are LNHDA and SQIVND (reference sequence). V was trimmed by 3 bases and J by 3 bases, leaving 13 bases between them. The CDR3 totals 15 residues. CDR3 DNA sequence: TGTGCCAGTAGTATTTGGCAGGTTGGGACAGATACGCAGTATTTT. It translates to CASSIWQVGTDTQYF.

This clone was seen only a few times. The chain is built from TRBV7-9 and TRBJ1-1, with D hard to call. Germline V lookup: CDR1 SEHNR, CDR2 FQNEAQ (reference sequence). CDR3 length: 14 amino acids. The ends were cut back, 5 bases at V and 1 base at J, with 11 bases in the middle. The CDR3 spells CASSPDGRNTEAFF. CDR3 nucleotides: TGTGCCAGCAGCCCCGACGGTAGGAACACTGAAGCTTTCTTT.

The chain employs TRBV3-1 (or the pseudogene TRBV3-2) and TRBJ2-3, with TRBD2 identical over 14 bases. This CDR3 comprises 19 residues. Germline V gene lookup returns CDR1 LGHDT and CDR2 YNNKEL (reference sequence). Trimming took 2 bases from V and 1 from J; bases not matched to a gene: 8. DNA of the CDR3: TGTGCCAGCAGCCAAACGGGACTAGCGGGAGTCCTGGGCACAGATACGCAGTATTTT. Residues: CASSQTGLAGVLGTDTQYF.

The sample holds a few counts of this clone. V is TRBV5-1 and J is TRBJ2-2; D perhaps matches TRBD1 (6 bases). CDR3 size: 14 residues. Between the trimmed V and J ends, which lost 6 bases and 6 bases, there was a span of 15 bases. Germline V gene sequence: CDR1 SGHRS, CDR2 YFSETQ. This CDR3 is CASNPGQGPGELFF. The CDR3 DNA follows: TGCGCCAGCAACCCAGGGCAGGGGCCCGGGGAGCTGTTTTTT.

The V gene is TRBV19, the J gene TRBJ2-2; D possibly corresponds to TRBD1 (6 bases). V was pared by 9 bases and J by 4 bases, with 18 bases between. The CDR3 has 15 amino acids. Germline CDR1 and CDR2: LNHDA and SQIVND (reference sequence). The DNA of the CDR3 is TGTGCCAGCCAACTCCCAGGGGTTTCCACCGGGGAGCTGTTTTTT. Residues: CASQLPGVSTGELFF. Full variable domain (missing parts from reference TRBV19 and TRBJ2-2): DGGITQSPKYLFRKEGQNVTLSCEQNLNHDAMYWYRQDPGQGLRLIYYSQIVNDFQKGDIAEGYSVSREKKESFPLTVTSAQKNPTAFYLCASQLPGVSTGELFFGEGSRLTVL.

This clone has a single count. The V and J genes are TRBV4-2 and TRBJ2-7; D is unresolved. Germline CDR1 is LGHNA and CDR2 is YNFKEQ. Trimming left V 0 bases short and J 6 bases short, with 12 bases between. CDR3 size: 14 residues. The CDR3 nucleotides are TGTGCCAGCAGCCAAGATCCTATTCCCTCCGAGCAGTACTTC. It specifies CASSQDPIPSEQYF.

The rearrangement uses TRBV19 and TRBJ2-1; 11 bases line up with TRBD1. After removal of 5 bases from V and 9 bases from J, the junction contained 12 bases not matched to a gene. CDR1 LNHDA and CDR2 SQIVND come from the germline V gene (reference sequence). The CDR3 runs to 16 residues. This CDR3 is CASSESGTGGRGEQFF. The CDR3 DNA reads TGTGCCAGTAGTGAGAGTGGGACAGGGGGTCGGGGTGAGCAGTTCTTC.

V is TRBV6-2 or TRBV6-3 and J is TRBJ2-5; 8 nucleotides align to TRBD1. CDR3 length equals 10 residues. Germline loops: CDR1 MNHEY, CDR2 SVGEGT. The V gene end was trimmed by 6 bases and the J gene end by 10 bases; junction bases not matched to a gene: 1. This chain's CDR3 is CASSDRGQYF. Here the CDR3 DNA reads TGTGCCAGCAGCGACAGGGGCCAGTACTTC.

The rearrangement uses TRBV10-3 and TRBJ1-4; 9 nucleotides match TRBD1. CDR1 is ENHRY and CDR2 is SYGVKD in the germline V gene. V was clipped by 6 bases and J by 6 bases; unmatched bases: 8. This CDR3 is 15 amino acids long. The DNA of the CDR3 is TGTGCCATCAGCCAAAGAACAGGGGGCGATGAAAAACTGTTTTTT. This encodes CAISQRTGGDEKLFF.

The J gene is TRBJ1-4, the V gene TRBV6-2 or TRBV6-3; D unresolved. Per germline, CDR1 MNHEY and CDR2 SVGEGT. The CDR3 has 15 amino acids. The V gene lost 5 bases and the J gene lost 0 bases, with 10 bases spanning the gap. CDR3 sequence: CASSDYNPTNEKLFF. CDR3 DNA sequence: TGTGCCAGCAGTGACTACAATCCAACTAATGAAAAACTGTTTTTT.

This clone has just one count. The chain is built from TRBV10-2 and TRBJ2-7; 11 nucleotides line up with TRBD1. The trim removed 4 bases at V and 6 bases at J, leaving 2 bases unmatched. CDR3 length: 13 residues. Germline V gene sequence: CDR1 WSHSY, CDR2 SAAADI. The CDR3 here is CASSGDRGIEQYF. In DNA form, the CDR3 reads TGCGCCAGCAGTGGGGACAGGGGGATCGAGCAGTACTTC.

This chain connects TRBV19 to TRBJ2-3, with D possibly matching TRBD2 (5 bases). The CDR3 is 14 residues long. With 3 bases removed from V and 8 bases from J, the gap between germline ends came to 15 bases. In germline, CDR1 is LNHDA, CDR2 SQIVND (reference sequence). The CDR3 DNA follows: TGTGCCAGTAGTATGGGAGATGCCCGAGCTACGCAGTATTTT. As protein: CASSMGDARATQYF.

V usage is TRBV5-1 and J usage is TRBJ2-1; 7 bases align to TRBD1. Trimming removed 2 bases from V and 3 bases from J; junction bases left unmatched: 5. The CDR3 runs 15 residues. Germline CDR1 SGHRS, CDR2 YFSETQ. CDR3 nucleotides: TGCGCCAGCAGCTTTCCAGGGGGTCTCTACAATGAGCAGTTCTTC. Its translation: CASSFPGGLYNEQFF. Full variable domain (remainder filled in from reference TRBV5-1 and TRBJ2-1): KAGVTQTPRYLIKTRGQQVTLSCSPISGHRSVSWYQQTPGQGLQFLFEYFSETQRNKGNFPGRFSGRQFSNSRSEMNVSTLELGDSALYLCASSFPGGLYNEQFFGPGTRLTVL.

V and J are TRBV6-2 or TRBV6-3 and TRBJ2-3, with TRBD2 as a possible D gene (6 bases). This CDR3 is built from 16 residues. Germline lookup yields CDR1 MNHEY and CDR2 SVGEGT. Between the trimmed V and J ends, which lost 2 bases and 0 bases, there was a span of 12 bases. The CDR3 nucleotides read TGTGCCAGCAGTTACGGGACGGGACTTAGCACAGATACGCAGTATTTT. Its translation is CASSYGTGLSTDTQYF.

The J gene is TRBJ1-3, the V gene TRBV9; the D is unclear. The CDR3 is 16 residues long. Germline CDR1 SGDLS, CDR2 YYNGEE. The V end lost 0 bases, the J end lost 2 bases, and 12 bases lay between the germline ends. The DNA for the CDR3 is TGTGCCAGCAGCGTAGCTGGACCTAAGGCTGGAAACACCATATATTTT. It is translated as CASSVAGPKAGNTIYF. Supplemented by reference TRBV9 and TRBJ1-3, the full variable domain reads DSGVTQTPKHLITATGQRVTLRCSPRSGDLSVYWYQQSLDQGLQFLIQYYNGEERAKGNILERFSAQQFPDLHSELNLSSLELGDSALYFCASSVAGPKAGNTIYFGEGSWLTVV.

This clone came up a few times. CDR3 DNA sequence: TGTGCCAGCAGCCGCTTGGGGACCGAAAACACTGAAGCTTTCTTT. Protein: CASSRLGTENTEAFF. The chain uses TRBV4-2 and TRBJ1-1; a weak D match, TRBD1 (5 bases). Germline V CDR1 and CDR2: LGHNA, YNFKEQ. V was clipped by 4 bases and J by 2 bases, with 14 bases between them. This CDR3 region has 15 residues.

J is TRBJ1-4 and V is TRBV5-1; TRBD1 matches 7 bases. The CDR3 is 16 residues long. Germline loops: CDR1 SGHRS, CDR2 YFSETQ. V was clipped by 4 bases and J by 7 bases; unmatched bases: 13. The CDR3 region is CASSQQPEGAFEKLFF. CDR3 nucleotides: TGCGCCAGCAGCCAACAGCCCGAGGGGGCGTTTGAAAAACTGTTTTTT. Variable domain in full (rest from reference TRBV5-1 and TRBJ1-4): KAGVTQTPRYLIKTRGQQVTLSCSPISGHRSVSWYQQTPGQGLQFLFEYFSETQRNKGNFPGRFSGRQFSNSRSEMNVSTLELGDSALYLCASSQQPEGAFEKLFFGSGTQLSVL.

The chain links TRBV28 to TRBJ1-2; tentative D call: TRBD1 (6 bases). This CDR3 comprises 16 residues. With 6 bases removed from V and 6 bases from J, the gap between germline ends came to 23 bases. CDR1 is MDHEN, CDR2 SYDVKM, per germline. The CDR3, as DNA: TGTGCCAGCAGACCACAATCCGGGACACGGCCAGATGGCTACACCTTC. Its protein product is CASRPQSGTRPDGYTF.

The rearrangement joins TRBV5-1 to TRBJ2-7; TRBD2 aligns across 10 bases. The CDR3 extends over 13 amino acids. Germline values: CDR1 SGHRS, CDR2 YFSETQ. With V trimmed by 6 bases and J by 1 base, 1 base remained unmatched. The CDR3 reads CASKLAGSYEQYF. In DNA, the CDR3 is TGCGCCAGCAAACTAGCGGGATCCTACGAGCAGTACTTC.

The genes are TRBV19 and TRBJ2-7; tentatively, D is TRBD2 (6 bases). CDR3 length equals 18 residues. The germline CDR1 and CDR2 sequences are LNHDA and SQIVND (reference sequence). V lost 1 base and J lost 3, with 22 bases in between. CDR3 amino acids: CASSIAGLAQAEIYEQYF. The CDR3, as DNA: TGTGCCAGTAGTATAGCGGGGCTAGCGCAGGCCGAGATCTACGAGCAGTACTTC.

Comment on this clone: Its ends do not fully match the called genes, so a read error is possible. The chain links TRBV7-9 to TRBJ1-3, with D possibly matching TRBD1 (5 bases). CDR3 length: 13 residues. The germline V gene encodes CDR1 SEHNR and CDR2 FQNEAQ (reference sequence). DNA of the CDR3: TGTGCCAGCAGCTCGGGACCTGGGAACACCATATATTTT. Residues: CASSSGPGNTIYF.

A single count supports this clone. The chain links TRBV2 to TRBJ1-1, with D possibly matching TRBD1 (5 bases). CDR3 length: 14 residues. Trimming took 4 bases from V and 8 from J, leaving 17 bases between them. Germline V gene data show CDR1 as SNHLY and CDR2 as FYNNEI. The DNA of the CDR3 is TGTGCCAGCAGTGGGCTCCAGGGAGATGAGGAAGCTTTCTTT. Its translation is CASSGLQGDEEAFF.

The chain links TRBV28 to TRBJ1-1; D call uncertain. V shed 3 bases and J shed 5 bases, with 13 bases lying between them. Germline V gives CDR1 MDHEN, CDR2 SYDVKM. The CDR3 is 14 residues long. The CDR3 sequence: CASSFWPRGTEAFF. CDR3 bases: TGTGCCAGCAGTTTTTGGCCGCGAGGTACTGAAGCTTTCTTT.

The rearrangement uses TRBV2 and TRBJ1-6; 8 bases map to TRBD1. This CDR3 comprises 17 residues. V shed 4 bases, J shed 9 bases, and the junction held 14 bases outside the gene matches. Germline V gene data show CDR1 as SNHLY and CDR2 as FYNNEI. The CDR3, as DNA: TGTGCCAGCAGTGGAAACCAAGGACAGGGCAAGAGTTCACCCCTCCACTTT. Translating gives CASSGNQGQGKSSPLHF.

V is TRBV28 and J is TRBJ2-7, with D tentatively TRBD2 (5 bases). The V gene's germline CDR1 is MDHEN and CDR2 SYDVKM. Trimming stripped 3 bases from V and 1 base from J, with 10 bases between. This CDR3 contains 14 residues. The CDR3: CASSFTRGSYEQYF. CDR3 nucleotides: TGTGCCAGCAGTTTTACCCGGGGTTCCTACGAGCAGTACTTC. Together with reference TRBV28 and TRBJ2-7, the CDR3 gives the full variable domain: DVKVTQSSRYLVKRTGEKVFLECVQDMDHENMFWYRQDPGLGLRLIYFSYDVKMKEKGDIPEGYSVSREKKERFSLILESASTNQTSMYLCASSFTRGSYEQYFGPGTRLTVT.

This chain uses TRBV3-1 (or the pseudogene TRBV3-2) with TRBJ2-7, with D hard to call. The CDR3 runs 17 residues. Deletions cut 0 bases from V and 1 base from J, with 16 bases between. Germline V CDR1 and CDR2: LGHDT, YNNKEL (reference sequence). The DNA of the CDR3 is TGTGCCAGCAGCCAAGATCGGAATAGTGTACGGTCCTACGAGCAGTACTTC. As protein: CASSQDRNSVRSYEQYF.

The V gene is TRBV27, the J gene TRBJ2-2, with 7 positions matching TRBD1. The CDR3 runs to 16 residues. The junction had 6 bases not matched to a gene; V was cut back by 2 bases and J by 3 bases. Germline V CDR1 and CDR2: MNHEY, SMNVEV (reference sequence). The CDR3: CASSLMGRGYTGELFF. DNA of the CDR3: TGTGCCAGCAGTTTAATGGGCAGGGGGTACACCGGGGAGCTGTTTTTT.